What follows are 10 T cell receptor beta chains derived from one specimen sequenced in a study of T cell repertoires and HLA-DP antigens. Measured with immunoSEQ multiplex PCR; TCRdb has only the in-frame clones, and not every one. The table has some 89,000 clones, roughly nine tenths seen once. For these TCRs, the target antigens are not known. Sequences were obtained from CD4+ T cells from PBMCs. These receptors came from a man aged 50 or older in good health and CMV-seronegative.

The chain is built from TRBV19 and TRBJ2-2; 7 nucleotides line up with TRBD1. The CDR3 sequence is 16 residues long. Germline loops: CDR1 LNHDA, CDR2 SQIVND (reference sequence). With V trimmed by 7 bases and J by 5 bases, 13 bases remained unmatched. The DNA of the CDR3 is TGTGCCAGTAATTCTTGGGACAGCCTCACAACCGGGGAGCTGTTTTTT. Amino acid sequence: CASNSWDSLTTGELFF. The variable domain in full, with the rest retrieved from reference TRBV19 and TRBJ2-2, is DGGITQSPKYLFRKEGQNVTLSCEQNLNHDAMYWYRQDPGQGLRLIYYSQIVNDFQKGDIAEGYSVSREKKESFPLTVTSAQKNPTAFYLCASNSWDSLTTGELFFGEGSRLTVL.

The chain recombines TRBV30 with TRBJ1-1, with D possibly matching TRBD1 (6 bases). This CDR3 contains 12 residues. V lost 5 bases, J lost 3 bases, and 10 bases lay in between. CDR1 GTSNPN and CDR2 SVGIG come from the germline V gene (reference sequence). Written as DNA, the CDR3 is TGTGCCTGGCAACAGGGATACACTGAAGCTTTCTTT. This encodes CAWQQGYTEAFF.

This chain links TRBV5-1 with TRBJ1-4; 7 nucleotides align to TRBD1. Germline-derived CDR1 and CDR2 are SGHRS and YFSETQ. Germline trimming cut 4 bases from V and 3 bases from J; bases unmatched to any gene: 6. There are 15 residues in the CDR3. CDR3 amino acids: CASSPTGAANEKLFF. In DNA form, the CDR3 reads TGCGCCAGCAGCCCTACAGGGGCGGCTAATGAAAAACTGTTTTTT.

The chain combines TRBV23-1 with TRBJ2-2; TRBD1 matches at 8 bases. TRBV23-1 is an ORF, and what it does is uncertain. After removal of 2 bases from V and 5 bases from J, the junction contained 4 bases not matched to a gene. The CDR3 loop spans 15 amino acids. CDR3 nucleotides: TGCGCCAGCAGTCAAGGACAGGGCTTTACCGGGGAGCTGTTTTTT. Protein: CASSQGQGFTGELFF.

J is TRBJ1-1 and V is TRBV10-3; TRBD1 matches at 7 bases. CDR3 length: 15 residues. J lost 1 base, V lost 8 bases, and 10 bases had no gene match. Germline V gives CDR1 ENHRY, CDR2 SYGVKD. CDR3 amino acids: CAIGSSGTANTEAFF. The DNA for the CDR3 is TGTGCCATCGGTTCCTCCGGGACAGCGAACACTGAAGCTTTCTTT.

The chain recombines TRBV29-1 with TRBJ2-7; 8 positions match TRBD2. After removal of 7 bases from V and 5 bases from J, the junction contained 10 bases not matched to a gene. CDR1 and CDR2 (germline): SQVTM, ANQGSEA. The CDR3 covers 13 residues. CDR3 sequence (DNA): TGCAGCGCCGGGAGGGACATGCAGGACGAGCAGTACTTC. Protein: CSAGRDMQDEQYF.

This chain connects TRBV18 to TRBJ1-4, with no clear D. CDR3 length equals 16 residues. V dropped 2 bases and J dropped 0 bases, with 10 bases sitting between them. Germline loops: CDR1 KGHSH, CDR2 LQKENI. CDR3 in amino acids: CASSPRIPATNEKLFF. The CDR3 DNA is TGTGCCAGCTCACCAAGGATCCCGGCAACTAATGAAAAACTGTTTTTT.

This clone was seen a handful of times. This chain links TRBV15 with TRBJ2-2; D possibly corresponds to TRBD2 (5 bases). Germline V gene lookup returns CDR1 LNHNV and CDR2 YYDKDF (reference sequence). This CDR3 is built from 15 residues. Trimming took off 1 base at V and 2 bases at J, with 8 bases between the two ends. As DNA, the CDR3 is TGTGCCACCAGCAGAGGAGCGGCAAACACCGGGGAGCTGTTTTTT. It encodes CATSRGAANTGELFF. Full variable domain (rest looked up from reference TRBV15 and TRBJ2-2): DAMVIQNPRYQVTQFGKPVTLSCSQTLNHNVMYWYQQKSSQAPKLLFHYYDKDFNNEADTPDNFQSRRPNTSFCFLDIRSPGLGDTAMYLCATSRGAANTGELFFGEGSRLTVL.

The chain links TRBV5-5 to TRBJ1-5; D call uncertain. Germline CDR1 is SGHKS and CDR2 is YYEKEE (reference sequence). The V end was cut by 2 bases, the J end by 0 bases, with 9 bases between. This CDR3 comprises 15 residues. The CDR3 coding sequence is TGTGCCAGCAGCTTAGGGAGCTATAGCAATCAGCCCCAGCATTTT. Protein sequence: CASSLGSYSNQPQHF.

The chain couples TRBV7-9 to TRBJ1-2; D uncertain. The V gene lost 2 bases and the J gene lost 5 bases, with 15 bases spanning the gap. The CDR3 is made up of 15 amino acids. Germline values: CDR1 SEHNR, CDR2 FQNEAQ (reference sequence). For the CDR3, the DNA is TGTGCCAGCAGCTTATGGACGGTCCAAGATTATGGCTACACCTTC. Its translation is CASSLWTVQDYGYTF.